These 21 T cell receptor beta chains originate from one sample sequenced in a study of blood T cell repertoires in COVID-19. The protocol was immunoSEQ multiplex PCR, while the TCRdb copy is restricted to in-frame clones and leaves out a portion. The sample holds 440,000 or so clones, around 89% seen once. The sample comprised peripheral blood. All receptors derive from a woman aged 40 to 50 with COVID-19, enrolled during active disease.

CDR3 coding DNA: TGTGCCAGCCCCCAGCGGGAGGGCCTAGGGCATGATGAGCAGTTCTTC. Translated, it gives CASPQREGLGHDEQFF. The chain uses TRBV2 and TRBJ2-1; 10 nucleotides line up with TRBD2. Looked up from germline, CDR1 is SNHLY and CDR2 is FYNNEI. The CDR3 loop spans 16 amino acids. J was trimmed by 8 bases and V by 8 bases; bases with no gene match: 15.

V and J are TRBV6-2 or TRBV6-3 and TRBJ2-1; 7 positions agree with TRBD1. J gave up 2 bases and V 6 bases, and 4 bases lay outside the gene matches. Germline lookup yields CDR1 MNHEY and CDR2 SVGEGT. The CDR3 sequence is 14 residues long. CDR3 protein: CASSPTGPYNEQFF. The CDR3 DNA reads as TGTGCCAGCAGCCCGACAGGGCCCTACAATGAGCAGTTCTTC.

Here the CDR3 reads CATADSLNEKLFF. DNA of the CDR3: TGTGCCACCGCGGACAGCCTTAATGAAAAACTGTTTTTT. The gene calls are TRBV28 and TRBJ1-4; TRBD1 might be the D (6 bases). This CDR3 is built from 13 residues. V was trimmed by 10 bases and J by 4 bases, leaving 13 bases between them. Germline V gene data show CDR1 as MDHEN and CDR2 as SYDVKM.

In this sample, this clone turned up a few times. J is TRBJ2-5 and V is TRBV5-4, with TRBD1 identical over 9 bases. The CDR3 length is 13 residues. V dropped 10 bases and J dropped 5; count of bases not matched to a gene: 9. Germline V gives CDR1 SGHNT, CDR2 YYREEE (reference sequence). The CDR3: CAAGTGNRETQYF. The CDR3 nucleotides read TGTGCCGCTGGGACAGGGAATAGGGAGACCCAGTACTTC.

V and J are TRBV28 and TRBJ1-1; D not resolved. The CDR3 extends over 14 amino acids. Germline CDR1 reads MDHEN; CDR2 reads SYDVKM. Trimming shortened V by 5 bases and J by 2 bases, and 12 bases separated the two germline ends. CDR3 DNA: TGTGCCAGCAGTACCGGGAGCACAAACACTGAAGCTTTCTTT. This codes for CASSTGSTNTEAFF.

The genes are TRBV27 and TRBJ2-5; D perhaps matches TRBD1 (6 bases). With 4 bases removed from V and 10 bases from J, the gap between germline ends came to 19 bases. CDR3 length equals 14 residues. Germline V lookup: CDR1 MNHEY, CDR2 SMNVEV (reference sequence). The CDR3 loop reads CASSSLGQGMDQYF. CDR3 sequence (DNA): TGTGCCAGCAGTTCCCTCGGGCAGGGGATGGACCAGTACTTC.

V usage is TRBV27 and J usage is TRBJ1-1, with TRBD1 identical over 7 bases. Germline V gene lookup returns CDR1 MNHEY and CDR2 SMNVEV (reference sequence). Trimming at V came to 7 bases and at J to 6 bases, leaving 11 bases not matched to a gene. The CDR3 sequence is 14 residues long. The CDR3 here is CASIQPGGNAEAFF. As DNA, the CDR3 is TGTGCCAGCATACAGCCAGGGGGAAACGCTGAAGCTTTCTTT.

The V and J genes are TRBV10-3 and TRBJ1-2; maybe TRBD1 (6 bases). V lost 6 bases, J lost 3 bases, and 14 bases lay in between. The CDR3 is made up of 14 amino acids. Germline CDR1 and CDR2: ENHRY and SYGVKD. The CDR3 DNA is TGTGCCATCAGCGAACAGGGTCCACACTATGGCTACACCTTC. Amino acids: CAISEQGPHYGYTF.

The chain couples TRBV11-2 to TRBJ1-4, with 7 positions matching TRBD1. The germline gives CDR1 SGHAT, CDR2 FQNNGV. V lost 4 bases to trimming and J lost 8 bases; unmatched junction nucleotides: 10. This CDR3 spans 15 amino acids. The CDR3 protein is CASSYDRVGGEKLFF. CDR3 coding DNA: TGTGCCAGCAGCTATGACAGGGTTGGAGGCGAAAAACTGTTTTTT.

The chain links TRBV4-3 to TRBJ1-2, with D possibly matching TRBD1 (5 bases). Germline CDR1 LGHNA, CDR2 YSLEER. Trimming stripped 0 bases from V and 4 bases from J, with 12 bases between. The CDR3 contains 15 residues. CDR3 DNA sequence: TGCGCCAGCAGCCAAGATCGGGGGTATAGCTATGGCTACACCTTC. Protein sequence: CASSQDRGYSYGYTF.

The chain recombines TRBV28 with TRBJ2-1; D is possibly TRBD2 (5 bases). The CDR3 consists of 15 residues. Trimming removed 6 bases at V and 6 bases at J, with 18 bases between. Germline CDR1 reads MDHEN; CDR2 reads SYDVKM. The CDR3 DNA sequence: TGTGCCAGCAGGCCTTGGGAGACCTCTACCAATGAGCAGTTCTTC. Its translation is CASRPWETSTNEQFF.

V usage is TRBV2 and J usage is TRBJ1-5, with D tentatively TRBD1 (6 bases). This CDR3 has 12 amino acids. The V gene's germline CDR1 is SNHLY and CDR2 FYNNEI. Trimming pared 6 bases from V and 4 bases from J, leaving 7 bases between. CDR3 DNA sequence: TGTGCCAGCAGACAGGGAAATCAGCCCCAGCATTTT. Protein: CASRQGNQPQHF.

The gene calls are TRBV13 and TRBJ2-2, with unresolved D. The V end lost 4 bases, the J end lost 4 bases, and 4 bases lay between the germline ends. Germline values: CDR1 PRHDT, CDR2 FYEKMQ (reference sequence). The CDR3 loop spans 12 amino acids. CDR3 sequence: CASSSGTGELFF. The CDR3 bases are TGTGCCAGCAGCTCGGGCACCGGGGAGCTGTTTTTT. Filled out from reference TRBV13 and TRBJ2-2, the complete variable domain reads AAGVIQSPRHLIKEKRETATLKCYPIPRHDTVYWYQQGPGQDPQFLISFYEKMQSDKGSIPDRFSAQQFSDYHSELNMSSLELGDSALYFCASSSGTGELFFGEGSRLTVL.

Turning to this clone: The junction departs from germline at one end; a sequencing error may be responsible. The chain employs TRBV7-7 and TRBJ2-1, with 9 bases lining up with TRBD2. This CDR3 region has 14 residues. Germline CDR1 is SSHAT and CDR2 is FNYEAQ (reference sequence). The CDR3 nucleotides read TGTGCTAGCAGCTTAAGTAGCGGGAGCGCTGAGCAGTTCTTC. Translating gives CASSLSSGSAEQFF.

The CDR3: CASSVSADRHQETQYF. DNA of the CDR3: TGTGCCAGCAGCGTAAGTGCGGACAGGCACCAAGAGACCCAGTACTTC. The rearrangement joins TRBV9 to TRBJ2-5, with TRBD1 identical over 7 bases. V lost 1 base to trimming and J lost 0 bases; unmatched junction nucleotides: 6. The CDR3 has 16 amino acids. Germline V gives CDR1 SGDLS, CDR2 YYNGEE.

V is TRBV5-1 and J is TRBJ1-4; D ambiguous. The V and J ends lost 8 bases and 3 bases respectively, with 20 bases between them. Germline V lookup: CDR1 SGHRS, CDR2 YFSETQ. The CDR3 is made up of 16 amino acids. CDR3 coding DNA: TGCGCCAGTGCGGGTGGTTTGAACAGCCCTAATGAAAAACTGTTTTTT. Its protein product is CASAGGLNSPNEKLFF.

Note on this clone: This same CDR3 is encoded by further DNA sequences in the sample. V usage is TRBV28 and J usage is TRBJ1-2, with D tentatively TRBD1 (6 bases). Germline V gene lookup returns CDR1 MDHEN and CDR2 SYDVKM. Trimming removed 5 bases at V and 7 bases at J, with 11 bases between. CDR3 length: 12 residues. The CDR3 protein is CASSLIGGGYTF. The CDR3 DNA is TGTGCCAGCAGTCTTATAGGGGGTGGCTACACCTTC.

The chain carries TRBV15 and TRBJ1-2, with a possible D match to TRBD1 (6 bases). The V end was cut by 0 bases, the J end by 5 bases, with 10 bases between. The CDR3 spans 14 residues. Germline loops: CDR1 LNHNV, CDR2 YYDKDF (reference sequence). The CDR3 protein is CATSRDWQGYGYTF. The CDR3 region has the DNA TGTGCCACCAGCAGAGATTGGCAGGGGTATGGCTACACCTTC.

This clone appeared a few times. The CDR3 loop is CASSYSGQANTEAFF. The CDR3 nucleotides read TGTGCCAGCAGTTACTCGGGACAGGCCAACACTGAAGCTTTCTTT. V is TRBV6-5 and J is TRBJ1-1; 8 bases fit TRBD1. The trim removed 0 bases at V and 2 bases at J, leaving 2 bases unmatched. The CDR3 sequence is 15 residues long. CDR1 MNHEY and CDR2 SVGAGI come from the germline V gene.

The chain is built from TRBV15 and TRBJ1-1; D is undetermined. This CDR3 has 17 residues. V was trimmed by 5 bases and J by 0 bases, leaving 19 bases between them. In germline, CDR1 is LNHNV, CDR2 YYDKDF (reference sequence). The CDR3 DNA reads TGTGCCACCAGCCGCTTAACAGAACGATACATGAACACTGAAGCTTTCTTT. Amino acid sequence: CATSRLTERYMNTEAFF.

The V call is TRBV9, the J call TRBJ2-3, with D perhaps TRBD2 (7 bases). The germline V gene encodes CDR1 SGDLS and CDR2 YYNGEE. There are 16 residues in the CDR3. Between the trimmed V and J ends, which lost 5 bases and 0 bases, there was a span of 16 bases. The CDR3: CASSPLGGASTDTQYF. The CDR3 nucleotides are TGTGCCAGCAGTCCACTTGGGGGGGCTAGCACAGATACGCAGTATTTT.